Following are 25 T cell receptor beta chains from one sample sequenced in a study of blood T cell repertoires in COVID-19. Using immunoSEQ multiplex PCR, the repertoire was profiled, and TCRdb retains in-frame clones only, with some absent. The table shows hundreds of thousands of clones, with roughly four fifths occurring only once. Source material: peripheral blood. The receptors originated from a woman older than 75 with acute or convalescent COVID-19.

This clone was detected a few times. The chain has TRBV10-2 and TRBJ2-1; 12 nucleotides align to TRBD2. Germline CDR1 is WSHSY and CDR2 is SAAADI. This CDR3 comprises 15 residues. The V gene end was trimmed by 6 bases and the J gene end by 7 bases; junction bases not matched to a gene: 7. CDR3 nucleotides: TGCGCCAGCAGGCCTAGCGGGGGGGCAGGGAATGAGCAGTTCTTC. It codes for CASRPSGGAGNEQFF.

The CDR3 reads CASSVLGAPTDTQYF. The CDR3 DNA reads TGTGCCAGCAGTGTTCTGGGGGCCCCCACAGATACGCAGTATTTT. This sequence joins TRBV5-8 and TRBJ2-3, with a possible D match to TRBD1 (6 bases). The CDR3 extends over 15 amino acids. The V gene lost 5 bases and the J gene lost 2 bases, with 15 bases spanning the gap. The germline V gene has CDR1 SGHTS and CDR2 YDEGEE. Full variable domain (remainder filled in from reference TRBV5-8 and TRBJ2-3): EAGVTQSPTHLIKTRGQQATLRCSPISGHTSVYWYQQALGLGLQFLLWYDEGEERNRGNFPPRFSGRQFPNYSSELNVNALELEDSALYLCASSVLGAPTDTQYFGPGTRLTVL.

The chain employs TRBV27 and TRBJ2-2; 14 bases agree with TRBD2. Trimming removed 7 bases from V and 5 bases from J; junction bases left unmatched: 15. Germline loops: CDR1 MNHEY, CDR2 SMNVEV (reference sequence). This CDR3 comprises 19 residues. The CDR3 DNA reads TGTGCCAGCAAGCATGCTAGGTGGGGGACTAGCGGGGGTACCGGGGAGCTGTTTTTT. Translation: CASKHARWGTSGGTGELFF.

The CDR3 spells CASSPWTGGVTEAFF. The CDR3 nucleotides read TGTGCCAGCAGCCCCTGGACAGGGGGCGTCACTGAAGCTTTCTTT. This chain links TRBV7-8 with TRBJ1-1, with 11 nucleotides matching TRBD1. V was pared by 5 bases and J by 4 bases, with 6 bases of the junction left unmatched. From germline, CDR1 is SGHVS and CDR2 FQNEAQ. The CDR3 totals 15 residues.

This clone was found a few times. This chain connects TRBV7-9 to TRBJ1-2; 7 positions match TRBD1. Losses at the gene ends were 5 bases for V and 4 bases for J; bases not matched to a gene: 7. CDR1 is SEHNR, CDR2 FQNEAQ, per germline (reference sequence). This CDR3 region has 14 residues. In nucleotides, the CDR3 is TGTGCCAGCAGCCGACTGGCAGGGGGCTATGGCTACACCTTC. Translated: CASSRLAGGYGYTF.

This chain uses TRBV2 with TRBJ2-7; D remains ambiguous. Trimming cost V 0 bases and J 6 bases, with 18 bases left between them. This CDR3 comprises 16 residues. Germline values: CDR1 SNHLY, CDR2 FYNNEI. In nucleotides, the CDR3 is TGTGCCAGCAGTGAAGCGTCAGGCCTATATGGTGGCGAGCAGTACTTC. Translating gives CASSEASGLYGGEQYF.

V and J are TRBV2 and TRBJ1-5; 8 bases map to TRBD1. The ends lost 7 bases at V and 6 bases at J; junction bases unmatched: 11. Germline V gene lookup returns CDR1 SNHLY and CDR2 FYNNEI. The length of the CDR3 is 15 residues. CDR3 DNA: TGTGCCAGCATGGGGCAGGGGGCAAGTCGTCAGCCCCAGCATTTT. Protein product: CASMGQGASRQPQHF.

The genes are TRBV3-1 (or the pseudogene TRBV3-2) and TRBJ1-4; no reliable D call. The CDR3 has 11 residues. The V and J ends lost 1 base and 12 bases respectively, with 6 bases between them. Per germline, CDR1 LGHDT and CDR2 YNNKEL (reference sequence). The CDR3: CASSQGGELFF. The CDR3 coding sequence is TGTGCCAGCAGCCAAGGGGGAGAACTGTTTTTT.

This clone was recorded only once. The rearrangement joins TRBV19 to TRBJ1-4; TRBD1 might be the D (5 bases). From germline, CDR1 is LNHDA and CDR2 SQIVND (reference sequence). The CDR3 is 14 amino acids. Trimming removed 4 bases from V and 7 bases from J, with 13 bases in between. CDR3 residues: CASSTGGRGEKLFF. For the CDR3, the DNA is TGTGCCAGTAGTACGGGGGGACGAGGTGAAAAACTGTTTTTT. The full variable domain, rest sourced from reference TRBV19 and TRBJ1-4, is DGGITQSPKYLFRKEGQNVTLSCEQNLNHDAMYWYRQDPGQGLRLIYYSQIVNDFQKGDIAEGYSVSREKKESFPLTVTSAQKNPTAFYLCASSTGGRGEKLFFGSGTQLSVL.

The V gene is TRBV11-2, the J gene TRBJ1-6, with 7 bases lining up with TRBD1. CDR3 size: 17 residues. J was trimmed by 2 bases and V by 1 base; bases with no gene match: 5. Germline CDR1 SGHAT, CDR2 FQNNGV. CDR3 sequence reads: CASSLGRTGAYNSPLHF. The CDR3 DNA is TGTGCCAGCAGCTTAGGACGGACAGGCGCCTATAATTCACCCCTCCACTTT. The full variable domain, its missing parts supplied by reference TRBV11-2 and TRBJ1-6, is EAGVAQSPRYKIIEKRQSVAFWCNPISGHATLYWYQQILGQGPKLLIQFQNNGVVDDSQLPKDRFSAERLKGVDSTLKIQPAKLEDSAVYLCASSLGRTGAYNSPLHFGNGTRLTVT.

V gene TRBV18 combines with J gene TRBJ1-1; perhaps TRBD1 as D (5 bases). There are 16 residues in the CDR3. V lost 0 bases to trimming and J lost 0 bases, with 11 bases between them. The germline V gene has CDR1 KGHSH and CDR2 LQKENI. CDR3: CASSPPGGHVNTEAFF. The CDR3 DNA sequence: TGTGCCAGCTCACCACCGGGTGGACACGTGAACACTGAAGCTTTCTTT.

The chain recombines TRBV7-3 with TRBJ2-1, with a possible D match to TRBD2 (6 bases). CDR3 size: 14 residues. Germline CDR1 and CDR2: SGHTA and FQGTGA. V was shortened by 2 bases and J by 13 bases, with 18 bases between the two germline ends. In nucleotides, the CDR3 is TGTGCCAGCAGCTTATCGCCGGGGGTCCCCGGTCAGTTCTTC. Protein product: CASSLSPGVPGQFF.

The chain employs TRBV10-3 and TRBJ2-3; TRBD2 might be the D (5 bases). CDR1 and CDR2 from the germline V gene are ENHRY and SYGVKD. This CDR3 spans 14 amino acids. V lost 3 bases and J lost 4, with 11 bases in between. The CDR3 nucleotides read TGTGCCATCAGTGAAAGGAACGGGGCAGATACGCAGTATTTT. This sequence encodes CAISERNGADTQYF.

The table lists this clone with a few counts. V gene TRBV3-1 (or the pseudogene TRBV3-2) combines with J gene TRBJ1-4, with D uncertain. Between the trimmed V and J ends, which lost 0 bases and 11 bases, there was a span of 16 bases. CDR3 size: 15 residues. CDR1 and CDR2 from the germline V gene are LGHDT and YNNKEL (reference sequence). The CDR3 coding sequence is TGTGCCAGCAGCCAAGATGTAGGCGGGGTCTCCAAACTGTTTTTT. Translating gives CASSQDVGGVSKLFF.

The CDR3 nucleotides read TGTGCCAGCAGCACAGGGAAGGTCTCTGGAAACACCATATATTTT. Protein product: CASSTGKVSGNTIYF. The chain joins TRBV21-1 to TRBJ1-3; no DNA check was done on the table's D call, TRBD1. TRBV21-1 is a documented pseudogene. This CDR3 region has 15 residues.

V usage is TRBV18 and J usage is TRBJ2-7; 10 bases align to TRBD2. The CDR3 length is 16 residues. V lost 3 bases, J lost 2 bases, and 7 bases stayed unmatched. Germline V gene data show CDR1 as KGHSH and CDR2 as LQKENI. The CDR3 sequence: CASSPYTSGATYEQYF. CDR3 in DNA: TGTGCCAGCTCACCGTATACTAGCGGGGCCACCTACGAGCAGTACTTC.

Comment on this clone: This CDR3 is also generated by other DNA sequences in the sample. CDR3 in DNA: TGCGCCAGCAGCTTGCCGGGATCTGGAAACACCATATATTTT. It yields the protein CASSLPGSGNTIYF. V gene TRBV5-1 combines with J gene TRBJ1-3, with D uncertain. The germline V gene has CDR1 SGHRS and CDR2 YFSETQ. This CDR3 region has 14 residues. Trimming removed 1 base at V and 1 base at J, with 6 bases between.

The chain has TRBV7-2 and TRBJ2-5, with 13 bases matching TRBD2. Germline values: CDR1 SGHTA, CDR2 FQGNSA. This CDR3 contains 17 residues. The trim removed 5 bases at V and 0 bases at J, leaving 6 bases unmatched. CDR3 sequence (DNA): TGTGCCAGCAGCCCCGGACTAGCGGGGGCGTACCAAGAGACCCAGTACTTC. Translated, it gives CASSPGLAGAYQETQYF.

This chain connects TRBV19 to TRBJ2-3, with TRBD2 identical over 14 bases. This CDR3 is built from 15 residues. Trimming at V came to 10 bases and at J to 8 bases, leaving 11 bases not matched to a gene. From germline, CDR1 is LNHDA and CDR2 SQIVND (reference sequence). CDR3: CATEGLAGALGTQYF. The CDR3 nucleotides read TGTGCCACCGAGGGACTAGCGGGGGCCCTTGGTACGCAGTATTTT.

This clone has a handful of counts. The chain joins TRBV6-5 to TRBJ1-2, with a possible D match to TRBD1 (6 bases). CDR1 is MNHEY, CDR2 SVGAGI, per germline. CDR3 size: 14 residues. The V gene lost 4 bases and the J gene lost 4 bases, with 13 bases spanning the gap. CDR3 sequence: CASSSFQGLYGYTF. CDR3 DNA: TGTGCCAGCAGTTCTTTTCAGGGGCTCTATGGCTACACCTTC.

The rearrangement links TRBV2 to TRBJ2-5; possibly TRBD2 for D (6 bases). V was pared by 8 bases and J by 4 bases, with 8 bases between. The CDR3 covers 11 residues. The germline V gene encodes CDR1 SNHLY and CDR2 FYNNEI. DNA for the CDR3: TGTGCCAGCGGGGGGAGAGAGACCCAGTACTTC. It codes for CASGGRETQYF.

J is TRBJ2-6 and V is TRBV3-1 (or the pseudogene TRBV3-2); TRBD2 matches 10 bases. With 1 base clipped from V and 0 bases from J, the junction kept 12 bases outside the gene matches. The CDR3 is made up of 21 amino acids. Germline V gene data show CDR1 as LGHDT and CDR2 as YNNKEL (reference sequence). CDR3 nucleotides: TGTGCCAGCAGCCAAGTTTGGTTAGCGGGGGGTTTTAGCTCTGGGGCCAACGTCCTGACTTTC. This gives the protein CASSQVWLAGGFSSGANVLTF.

The chain has TRBV7-8 and TRBJ1-1; D is uncertain. The CDR3 runs 13 residues. With 5 bases removed from V and 4 bases from J, the gap between germline ends came to 11 bases. From germline, CDR1 is SGHVS and CDR2 FQNEAQ. CDR3 loop: CASSATVGTEAFF. Here the CDR3 DNA reads TGTGCCAGCAGCGCTACAGTGGGCACTGAAGCTTTCTTT.

This chain links TRBV11-2 with TRBJ2-6; no reliable D call. The CDR3 loop spans 13 amino acids. The germline V gene encodes CDR1 SGHAT and CDR2 FQNNGV. The V and J ends lost 4 bases and 5 bases respectively, with 6 bases between them. The CDR3 region is CASSSPWANVLTF. In DNA form, the CDR3 reads TGTGCCAGCAGCTCCCCCTGGGCCAACGTCCTGACTTTC.

This sequence joins TRBV5-1 and TRBJ1-1; tentatively, D is TRBD1 (5 bases). V gave up 2 bases and J gave up 1 base, with 6 bases separating them. Germline V gives CDR1 SGHRS, CDR2 YFSETQ. CDR3 size: 13 residues. The CDR3 sequence: CASSFQGNTEAFF. CDR3 nucleotides: TGCGCCAGCAGCTTCCAGGGGAACACTGAAGCTTTCTTT.